What follows is one T cell receptor (beta chain) and its context. CDR1 and CDR2 (germline): MNHEY, SMNVEV (reference sequence). CDR3 size: 15 residues. V lost 5 bases and J lost 8; bases outside the gene matches: 11. This sample was included in a study of blood T cell repertoires in COVID-19. Study in general: Samples came from the United States, Italy and Spain, spanning acute and convalescent COVID-19. The analysed material was cDNA or gDNA that came from T cells, B-cell-depleted T cells, or PBMCs.

Measured with immunoSEQ multiplex PCR; TCRdb has only the in-frame clones, and not every one. The sample includes 200,000 to 250,000 clones, roughly 86% seen only once; the top ten take under 5%. The TCR originated in a man aged 50-60 years with acute or convalescent COVID-19. What was sequenced was peripheral blood. The rearrangement links TRBV27 to TRBJ2-1; TRBD2 matches at 8 bases. The CDR3 spells CASSPQAGARDEQFF. CDR3 sequence (DNA): TGTGCCAGCAGTCCCCAAGCGGGAGCTCGGGATGAGCAGTTCTTC.